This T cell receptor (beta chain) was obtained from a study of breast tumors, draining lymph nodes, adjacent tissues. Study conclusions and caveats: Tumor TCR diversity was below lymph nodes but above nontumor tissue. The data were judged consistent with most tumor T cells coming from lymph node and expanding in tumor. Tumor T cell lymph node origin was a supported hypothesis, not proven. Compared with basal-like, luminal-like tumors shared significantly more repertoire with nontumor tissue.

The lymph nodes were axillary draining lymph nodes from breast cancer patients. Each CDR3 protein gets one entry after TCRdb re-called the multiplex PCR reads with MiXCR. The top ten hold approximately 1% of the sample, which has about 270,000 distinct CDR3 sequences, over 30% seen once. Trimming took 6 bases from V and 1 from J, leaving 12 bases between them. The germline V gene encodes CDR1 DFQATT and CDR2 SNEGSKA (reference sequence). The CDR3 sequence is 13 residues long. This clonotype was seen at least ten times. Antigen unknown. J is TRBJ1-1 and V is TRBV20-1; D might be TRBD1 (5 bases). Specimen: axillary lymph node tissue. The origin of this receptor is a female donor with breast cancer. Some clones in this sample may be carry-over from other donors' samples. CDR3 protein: CSAAGAKNTEAFF. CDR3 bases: TGCAGTGCAGCCGGGGCAAAGAACACTGAAGCTTTCTTT.